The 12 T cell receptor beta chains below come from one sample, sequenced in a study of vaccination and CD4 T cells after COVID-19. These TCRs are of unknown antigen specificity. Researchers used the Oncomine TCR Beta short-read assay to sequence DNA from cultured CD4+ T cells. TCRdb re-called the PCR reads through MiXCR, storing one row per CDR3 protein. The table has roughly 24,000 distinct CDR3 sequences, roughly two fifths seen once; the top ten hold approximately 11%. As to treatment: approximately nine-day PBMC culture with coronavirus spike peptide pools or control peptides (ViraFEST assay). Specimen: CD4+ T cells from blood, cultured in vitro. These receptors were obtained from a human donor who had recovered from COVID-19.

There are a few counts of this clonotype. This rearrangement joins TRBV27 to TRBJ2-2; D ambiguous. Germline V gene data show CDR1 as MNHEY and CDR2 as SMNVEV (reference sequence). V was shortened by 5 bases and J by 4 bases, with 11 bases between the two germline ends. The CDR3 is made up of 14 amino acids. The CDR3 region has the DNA TGTGCCAGCAGTCTTCCGGGCAGCACCGGGGAGCTGTTTTTT. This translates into CASSLPGSTGELFF.

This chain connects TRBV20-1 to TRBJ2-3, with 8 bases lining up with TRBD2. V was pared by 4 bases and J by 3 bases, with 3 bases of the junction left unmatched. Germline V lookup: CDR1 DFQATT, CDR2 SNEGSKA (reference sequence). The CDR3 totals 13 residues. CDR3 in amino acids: CSATTSGTDTQYF. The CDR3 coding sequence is TGCAGTGCTACTACTAGCGGAACAGATACGCAGTATTTT.

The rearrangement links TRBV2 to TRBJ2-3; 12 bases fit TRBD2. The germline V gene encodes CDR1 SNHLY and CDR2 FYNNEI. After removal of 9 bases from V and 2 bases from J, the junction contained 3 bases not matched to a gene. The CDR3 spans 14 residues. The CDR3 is CASTSGGNTDTQYF. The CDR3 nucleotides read TGTGCCAGTACTAGCGGGGGGAACACAGATACGCAGTATTTT.

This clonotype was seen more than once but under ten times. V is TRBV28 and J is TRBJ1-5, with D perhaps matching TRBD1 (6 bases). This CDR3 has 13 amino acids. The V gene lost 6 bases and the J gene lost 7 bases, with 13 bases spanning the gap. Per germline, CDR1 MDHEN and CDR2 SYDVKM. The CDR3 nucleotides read TGTGCCAGCAGGACGGACAGAAACCAGCCCCAGCATTTT. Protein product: CASRTDRNQPQHF.

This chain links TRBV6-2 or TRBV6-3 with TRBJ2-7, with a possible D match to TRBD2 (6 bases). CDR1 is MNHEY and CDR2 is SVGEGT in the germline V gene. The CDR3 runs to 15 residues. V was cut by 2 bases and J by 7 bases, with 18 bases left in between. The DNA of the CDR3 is TGTGCCAGCAGTTACGCCCAGCTAGCAGGAGGGGAGCAGTACTTC. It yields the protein CASSYAQLAGGEQYF.

CDR3 in DNA: TGTGCCAGCTCACGGGGTCTAGCGGGAGCCACAGATACGCAGTATTTT. Its translation is CASSRGLAGATDTQYF. The chain joins TRBV18 to TRBJ2-3; 10 positions match TRBD2. V dropped 4 bases and J dropped 2; count of bases not matched to a gene: 6. Per the germline V gene, CDR1 is KGHSH and CDR2 is LQKENI. This CDR3 has 16 residues.

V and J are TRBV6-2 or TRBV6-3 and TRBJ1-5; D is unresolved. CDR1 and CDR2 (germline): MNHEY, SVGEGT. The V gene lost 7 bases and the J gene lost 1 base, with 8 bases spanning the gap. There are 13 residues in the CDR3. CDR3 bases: TGTGCCAGCACCCCGCGAAGCAATCAGCCCCAGCATTTT. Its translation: CASTPRSNQPQHF.

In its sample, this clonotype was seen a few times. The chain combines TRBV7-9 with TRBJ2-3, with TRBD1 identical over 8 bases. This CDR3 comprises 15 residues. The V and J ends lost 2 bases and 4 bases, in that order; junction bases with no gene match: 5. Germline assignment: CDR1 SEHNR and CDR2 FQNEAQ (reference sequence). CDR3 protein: CASSLTRGRADTQYF. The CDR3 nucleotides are TGTGCCAGCAGCTTAACCAGGGGGCGCGCAGATACGCAGTATTTT.

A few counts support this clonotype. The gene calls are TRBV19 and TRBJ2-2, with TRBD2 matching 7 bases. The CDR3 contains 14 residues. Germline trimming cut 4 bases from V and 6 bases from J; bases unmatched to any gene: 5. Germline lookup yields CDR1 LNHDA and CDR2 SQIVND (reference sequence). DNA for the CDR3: TGTGCCAGTAGTACGAGACTAGCTGCCGGGGAGCTGTTTTTT. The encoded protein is CASSTRLAAGELFF.

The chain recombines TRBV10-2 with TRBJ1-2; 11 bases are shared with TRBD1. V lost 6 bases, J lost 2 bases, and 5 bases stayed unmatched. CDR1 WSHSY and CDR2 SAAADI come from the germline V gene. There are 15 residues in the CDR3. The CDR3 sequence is CASRPGQGANYGYTF. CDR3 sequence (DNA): TGCGCCAGCAGACCCGGACAGGGGGCGAACTATGGCTACACCTTC.

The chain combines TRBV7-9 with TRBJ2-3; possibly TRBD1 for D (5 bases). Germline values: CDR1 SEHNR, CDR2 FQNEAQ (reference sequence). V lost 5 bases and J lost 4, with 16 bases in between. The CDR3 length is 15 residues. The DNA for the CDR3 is TGTGCCAGCAGCCCTTTTGGGGCGCAGGCAGATACGCAGTATTTT. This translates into CASSPFGAQADTQYF.

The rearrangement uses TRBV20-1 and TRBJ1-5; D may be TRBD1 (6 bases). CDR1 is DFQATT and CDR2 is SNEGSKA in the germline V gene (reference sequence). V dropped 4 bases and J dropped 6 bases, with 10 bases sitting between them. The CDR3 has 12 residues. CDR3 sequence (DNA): TGCAGTGCTAAGAGGGGGTCTCAGCCCCAGCATTTT. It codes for CSAKRGSQPQHF.